This TCR beta chain was observed in a study of identical twins. This clonotype came up many times. Its target is unknown. V lost 6 bases to trimming and J lost 6 bases; unmatched junction nucleotides: 6. CDR1 is DFQATT and CDR2 is SNEGSKA in the germline V gene (reference sequence). The CDR3 length is 13 residues. Study-wide results and limits: Insertion counts were lower in abundant cord blood beta clonotypes, a trend that memory repertoires did not show. The study based its conclusions on cross-sectional statistical analysis and did not follow the same donors. Compared with unrelated sharing, twin-shared out-of-frame alpha sequences had more low-probability sequences. Partly confounded zero-insertion analyses could result from invariant MAIT and iNKT cells.

Via MiXCR, TCRdb re-called the 5' RACE reads, giving one row per CDR3 protein. The table includes 240,000 or so distinct CDR3 sequences, roughly 7% detected once. A further study also used this sample, focusing on yellow fever vaccine responses in identical twins.

The chain is built from TRBV20-1 and TRBJ1-4; the match to TRBD1 covers 8 bases. Sample: memory (CD45RO+) T cells sorted from blood. The sequence was collected from a woman younger than 30 in good health. The CDR3 reads CSAPTGVDEKLFF. The CDR3 bases are TGCAGTGCCCCGACAGGGGTGGATGAAAAACTGTTTTTT.